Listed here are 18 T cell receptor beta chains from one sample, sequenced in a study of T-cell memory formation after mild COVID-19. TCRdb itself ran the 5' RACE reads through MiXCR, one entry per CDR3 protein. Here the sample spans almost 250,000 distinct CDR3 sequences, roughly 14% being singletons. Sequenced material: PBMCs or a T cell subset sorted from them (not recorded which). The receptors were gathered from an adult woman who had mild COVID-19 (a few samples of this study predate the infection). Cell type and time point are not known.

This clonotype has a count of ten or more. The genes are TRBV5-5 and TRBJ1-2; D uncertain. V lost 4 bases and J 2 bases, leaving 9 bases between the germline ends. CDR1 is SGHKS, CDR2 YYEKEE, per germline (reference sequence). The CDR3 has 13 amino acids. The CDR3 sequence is CASSQDLNYGYTF. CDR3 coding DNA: TGTGCCAGCAGCCAGGACCTAAACTATGGCTACACCTTC.

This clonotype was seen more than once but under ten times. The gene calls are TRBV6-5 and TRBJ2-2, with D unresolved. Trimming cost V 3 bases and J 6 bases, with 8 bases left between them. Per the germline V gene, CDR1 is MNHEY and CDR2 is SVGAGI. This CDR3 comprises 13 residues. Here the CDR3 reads CASSYGGAGELFF. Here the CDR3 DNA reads TGTGCCAGCAGTTATGGTGGTGCCGGGGAGCTGTTTTTT.

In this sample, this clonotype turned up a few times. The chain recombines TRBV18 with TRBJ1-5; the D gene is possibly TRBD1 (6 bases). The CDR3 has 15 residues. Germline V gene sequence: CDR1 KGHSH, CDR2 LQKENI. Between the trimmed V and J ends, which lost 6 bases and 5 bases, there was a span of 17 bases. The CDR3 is CASSHGRPGDQPQHF. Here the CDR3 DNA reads TGTGCCAGCTCTCATGGTAGGCCAGGGGATCAGCCCCAGCATTTT.

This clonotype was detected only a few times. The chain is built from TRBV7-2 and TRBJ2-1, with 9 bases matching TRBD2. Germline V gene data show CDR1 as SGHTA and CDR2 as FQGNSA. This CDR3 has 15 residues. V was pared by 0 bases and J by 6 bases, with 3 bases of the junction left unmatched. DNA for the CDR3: TGTGCCAGCAGCTTAGCTAGCGGGAGCGTCAATGAGCAGTTCTTC. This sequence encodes CASSLASGSVNEQFF.

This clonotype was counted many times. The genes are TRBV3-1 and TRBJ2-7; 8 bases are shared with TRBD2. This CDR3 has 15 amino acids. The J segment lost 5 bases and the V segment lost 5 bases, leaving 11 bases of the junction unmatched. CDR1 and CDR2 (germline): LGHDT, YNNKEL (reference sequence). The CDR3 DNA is TGTGCCAGCAGCGAACTAGGGAGCGGGGGCAACGAGCAGTACTTC. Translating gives CASSELGSGGNEQYF.

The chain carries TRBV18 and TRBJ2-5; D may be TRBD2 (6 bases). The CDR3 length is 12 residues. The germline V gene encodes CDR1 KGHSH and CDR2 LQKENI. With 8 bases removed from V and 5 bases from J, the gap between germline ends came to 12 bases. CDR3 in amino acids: CASETGEETQYF. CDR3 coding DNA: TGTGCCAGCGAGACGGGGGAGGAGACCCAGTACTTC.

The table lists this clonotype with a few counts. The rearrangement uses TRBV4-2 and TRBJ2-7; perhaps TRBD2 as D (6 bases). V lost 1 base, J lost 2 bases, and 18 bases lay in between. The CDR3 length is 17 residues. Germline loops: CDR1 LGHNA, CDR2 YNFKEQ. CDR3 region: CASSQGGRLGGPYEQYF. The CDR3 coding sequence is TGTGCCAGCAGCCAAGGGGGTAGATTGGGAGGTCCCTACGAGCAGTACTTC.

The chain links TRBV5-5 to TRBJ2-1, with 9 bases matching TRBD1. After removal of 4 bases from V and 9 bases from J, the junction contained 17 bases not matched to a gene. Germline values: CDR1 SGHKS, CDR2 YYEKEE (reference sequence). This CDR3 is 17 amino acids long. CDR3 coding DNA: TGTGCCAGCAGCCCCGGGACAGGGAAAGTGATGGGAAGTGAGCAGTTCTTC. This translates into CASSPGTGKVMGSEQFF.

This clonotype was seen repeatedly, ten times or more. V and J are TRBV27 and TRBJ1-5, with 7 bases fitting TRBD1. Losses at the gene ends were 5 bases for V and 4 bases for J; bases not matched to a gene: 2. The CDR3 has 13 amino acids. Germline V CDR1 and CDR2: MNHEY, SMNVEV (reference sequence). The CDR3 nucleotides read TGTGCCAGCAGTCCGGACAGGAATCAGCCCCAGCATTTT. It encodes CASSPDRNQPQHF.

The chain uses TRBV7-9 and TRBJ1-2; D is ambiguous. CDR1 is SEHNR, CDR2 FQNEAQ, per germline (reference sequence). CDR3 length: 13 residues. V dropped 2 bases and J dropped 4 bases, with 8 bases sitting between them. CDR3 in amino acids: CASSLRRSYGYTF. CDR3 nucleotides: TGTGCCAGCAGCTTACGCAGGAGCTATGGCTACACCTTC.

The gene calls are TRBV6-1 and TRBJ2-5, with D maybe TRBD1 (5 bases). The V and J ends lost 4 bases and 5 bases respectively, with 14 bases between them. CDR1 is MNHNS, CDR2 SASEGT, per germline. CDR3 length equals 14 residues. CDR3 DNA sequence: TGTGCCAGCAGTGGGGTCCAGTGGGGCGAGACCCAGTACTTC. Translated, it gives CASSGVQWGETQYF.

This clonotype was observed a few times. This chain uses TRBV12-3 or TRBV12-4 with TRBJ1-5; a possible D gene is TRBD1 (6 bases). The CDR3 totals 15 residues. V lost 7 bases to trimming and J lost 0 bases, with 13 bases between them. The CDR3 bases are TGTGCCAGCACCGATGGACAGTATAGCAATCAGCCCCAGCATTTT. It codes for CASTDGQYSNQPQHF.

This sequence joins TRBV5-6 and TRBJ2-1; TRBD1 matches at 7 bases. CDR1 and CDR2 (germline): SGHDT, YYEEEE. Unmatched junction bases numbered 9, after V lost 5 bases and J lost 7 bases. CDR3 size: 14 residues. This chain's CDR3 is CASSWDRNVNEQFF. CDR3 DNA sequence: TGTGCCAGCAGTTGGGACAGAAATGTGAATGAGCAGTTCTTC.

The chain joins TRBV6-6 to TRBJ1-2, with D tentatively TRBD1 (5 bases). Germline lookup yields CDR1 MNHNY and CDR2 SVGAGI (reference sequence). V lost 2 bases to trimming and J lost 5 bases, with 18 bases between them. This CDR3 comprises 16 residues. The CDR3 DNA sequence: TGTGCCAGCAGTTACCTCCGGGACGCCCTCCGGTATGGCTACACCTTC. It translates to CASSYLRDALRYGYTF.

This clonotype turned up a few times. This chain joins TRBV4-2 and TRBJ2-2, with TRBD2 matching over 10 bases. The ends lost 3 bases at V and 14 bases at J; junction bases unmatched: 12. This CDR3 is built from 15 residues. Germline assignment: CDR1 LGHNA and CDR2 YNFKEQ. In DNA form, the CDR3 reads TGTGCCAGCAGCCAGGCCCTGAGCGGGGGGGTGCCCCTGTTTTTT. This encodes CASSQALSGGVPLFF.

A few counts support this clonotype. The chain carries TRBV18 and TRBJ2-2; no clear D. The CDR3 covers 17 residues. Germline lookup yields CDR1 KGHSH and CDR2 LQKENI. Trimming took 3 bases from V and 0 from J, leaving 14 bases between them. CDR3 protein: CASSPQASGSNTGELFF. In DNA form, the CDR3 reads TGTGCCAGCTCACCTCAGGCGAGTGGGTCGAACACCGGGGAGCTGTTTTTT.

As DNA, the CDR3 is TGTGCCACCAGTGATTTCACCGGGACAGGGACCACCTATGGCTACACCTTC. Residues: CATSDFTGTGTTYGYTF. The V and J genes are TRBV24-1 and TRBJ1-2, with TRBD1 matching over 9 bases. The CDR3 is made up of 17 amino acids. V was pared by 1 base and J by 4 bases, with 9 bases of the junction left unmatched. CDR1 is KGHDR and CDR2 is SFDVKD in the germline V gene.

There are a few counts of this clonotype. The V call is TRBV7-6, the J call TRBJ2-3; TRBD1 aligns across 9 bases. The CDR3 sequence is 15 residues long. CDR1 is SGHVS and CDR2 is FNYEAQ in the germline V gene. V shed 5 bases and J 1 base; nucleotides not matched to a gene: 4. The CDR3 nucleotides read TGTGCCAGCAGCCCCCGACAGGGGGGCACAGATACGCAGTATTTT. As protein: CASSPRQGGTDTQYF.